The 28 T cell receptor beta chains given below trace back to one sample, sequenced in a study of blood T cell repertoires in COVID-19 (dated by TCRdb to 2019 to 2021). The library was made by the immunoSEQ multiplex PCR assay. Here the immuneACCESS table is served through TCRdb, limited to in-frame sequences with V and J called. Missing clones are a known gap in these copies; in checked studies unresolved V genes cover under half, and the rest lacks a known reason. The sample table holds almost 400,000 clones, of which over 75% were seen once. The top ten constitute over 2% of the sample. The specimen was peripheral blood. These receptors all come from a woman aged 60-75 years with COVID-19, enrolled during active disease.

The gene calls are TRBV9 and TRBJ1-1; no clear D gene. The CDR3 consists of 13 residues. Germline V gene lookup returns CDR1 SGDLS and CDR2 YYNGEE. V was shortened by 3 bases and J by 5 bases, with 11 bases between the two germline ends. Here the CDR3 reads CASSAEMRTEAFF. DNA of the CDR3: TGTGCCAGCAGCGCAGAAATGAGGACTGAAGCTTTCTTT.

The CDR3 DNA reads as TGTGCCAGCAGCTTGATCCAGCGGAGGCGTGAGGGCTACACCTTC. It specifies CASSLIQRRREGYTF. J is TRBJ1-2 and V is TRBV5-6, with no clear D. Looked up from germline, CDR1 is SGHDT and CDR2 is YYEEEE. This CDR3 comprises 15 residues. V lost 1 base to trimming and J lost 8 bases, with 18 bases between them.

To note about this clone: In the same sample, other DNA sequences code for this CDR3. The chain couples TRBV18 to TRBJ2-7, with D possibly matching TRBD2 (5 bases). The CDR3 contains 13 residues. The V and J ends lost 0 bases and 4 bases respectively, with 7 bases between them. Germline lookup yields CDR1 KGHSH and CDR2 LQKENI. The CDR3 nucleotides are TGTGCCAGCTCACCACCGTCGGGGTACGAGCAGTACTTC. Translated: CASSPPSGYEQYF. The entire variable domain, with the rest obtained from reference TRBV18 and TRBJ2-7, is as follows: NAGVMQNPRHLVRRRGQEARLRCSPMKGHSHVYWYRQLPEEGLKFMVYLQKENIIDESGMPKERFSAEFPKEGPSILRIQQVVRGDSAAYFCASSPPSGYEQYFGPGTRLTVT.

This clone showed up just once. The rearrangement joins TRBV6-5 to TRBJ1-1; the D gene is possibly TRBD1 (5 bases). Trimming left V 2 bases short and J 1 base short, with 8 bases between. The length of the CDR3 is 14 residues. From germline, CDR1 is MNHEY and CDR2 SVGAGI. CDR3 residues: CASSYATGNTEAFF. The CDR3 DNA follows: TGTGCCAGCAGTTACGCTACAGGGAACACTGAAGCTTTCTTT.

In its sample, this clone was seen a few times. Here the CDR3 DNA reads TGTGCCAGCAGGGGACAGGGGGCTACCGGGGAGCTGTTTTTT. It translates to CASRGQGATGELFF. The chain links TRBV6-5 to TRBJ2-2; TRBD1 matches at 12 bases. The ends lost 6 bases at V and 5 bases at J; junction bases unmatched: 1. CDR3 size: 14 residues. Per germline, CDR1 MNHEY and CDR2 SVGAGI.

The V and J genes are TRBV9 and TRBJ1-2, with D unclear. Trimming removed 0 bases from V and 7 bases from J, with 16 bases in between. The CDR3 is 15 amino acids. Germline CDR1 reads SGDLS; CDR2 reads YYNGEE. In DNA, the CDR3 is TGTGCCAGCAGCGTAGATAACCACCCCGCGGGTGGCTACACCTTC. Its translation: CASSVDNHPAGGYTF.

The J gene is TRBJ2-1, the V gene TRBV2, with D possibly being TRBD1 (6 bases). The germline gives CDR1 SNHLY, CDR2 FYNNEI. Deletions cut 7 bases from V and 0 bases from J, with 10 bases between. This CDR3 comprises 14 residues. CDR3 nucleotide sequence: TGTGCCAGCATCGGACAGAGCTCCTACAATGAGCAGTTCTTC. Translation gives CASIGQSSYNEQFF.

This sequence joins TRBV3-1 (or the pseudogene TRBV3-2) and TRBJ2-7; 7 positions agree with TRBD1. Unmatched junction bases numbered 9, after V lost 2 bases and J lost 5 bases. CDR3 size: 15 residues. The germline gives CDR1 LGHDT, CDR2 YNNKEL (reference sequence). CDR3 DNA: TGTGCCAGCAGCCAAAGCCCGGGACAGACCGACGAGCAGTACTTC. Translated: CASSQSPGQTDEQYF.

This clone has a handful of counts. The chain couples TRBV5-5 to TRBJ2-2; 8 positions match TRBD1. With V trimmed by 1 base and J by 4 bases, 6 bases remained unmatched. The CDR3 length is 16 residues. Germline loops: CDR1 SGHKS, CDR2 YYEKEE (reference sequence). The CDR3 DNA reads as TGTGCCAGCAGCTTGTGGCAGGGGGCGGCCACCGGGGAGCTGTTTTTT. Its protein is CASSLWQGAATGELFF.

This clone was seen only a few times. The rearrangement joins TRBV7-8 to TRBJ2-6; the D is unclear. CDR1 is SGHVS, CDR2 FQNEAQ, per germline. Trimming stripped 1 base from V and 4 bases from J, with 5 bases between. The CDR3 runs to 14 residues. The CDR3 spells CASSLVAGANVLTF. The CDR3 DNA reads TGTGCCAGCAGCTTAGTGGCCGGGGCCAACGTCCTGACTTTC.

The CDR3 region has the DNA TGTGCCAGTAGTATAACATCTCTAGATACGCAGTATTTT. This sequence encodes CASSITSLDTQYF. The J gene is TRBJ2-3, the V gene TRBV19; D is uncertain. Trimming stripped 2 bases from V and 5 bases from J, with 8 bases between. CDR1 is LNHDA, CDR2 SQIVND, per germline (reference sequence). The CDR3 consists of 13 residues.

This clone was observed a handful of times. The CDR3 loop is CASSSGPNPAHTQYF. In nucleotides, the CDR3 is TGTGCCAGCAGCTCTGGGCCCAATCCCGCGCATACGCAGTATTTT. V usage is TRBV7-3 and J usage is TRBJ2-3; no clear D gene. The CDR3 loop spans 15 amino acids. Germline assignment: CDR1 SGHTA and CDR2 FQGTGA. V was pared by 4 bases and J by 7 bases, with 18 bases between.

This chain joins TRBV19 and TRBJ2-1; 8 bases map to TRBD2. V lost 8 bases to trimming and J lost 6 bases; unmatched junction nucleotides: 9. Germline V CDR1 and CDR2: LNHDA, SQIVND (reference sequence). The CDR3 length is 14 residues. The CDR3 DNA is TGTGCCAGTCGAAGCGGGGGTGGGATCAATGAGCAGTTCTTC. Encoded protein: CASRSGGGINEQFF. Full variable domain (outside the CDR3, taken from reference TRBV19 and TRBJ2-1): DGGITQSPKYLFRKEGQNVTLSCEQNLNHDAMYWYRQDPGQGLRLIYYSQIVNDFQKGDIAEGYSVSREKKESFPLTVTSAQKNPTAFYLCASRSGGGINEQFFGPGTRLTVL.

This clone has just a few counts. The chain carries TRBV12-5 and TRBJ2-5; TRBD2 agrees at 15 bases. The CDR3 contains 15 residues. Trimming cost V 6 bases and J 4 bases; bases outside gene matches: 3. Per germline, CDR1 LGHNT and CDR2 FRNRAP. In DNA, the CDR3 is TGTGCTAGTGGAAGGACTAGCGGGGGGGGAGAGACCCAGTACTTC. Translation gives CASGRTSGGGETQYF. Together with reference TRBV12-5 and TRBJ2-5, the CDR3 gives the full variable domain: DARVTQTPRHKVTEMGQEVTMRCQPILGHNTVFWYRQTMMQGLELLAYFRNRAPLDDSGMPKDRFSAEMPDATLATLKIQPSEPRDSAVYFCASGRTSGGGETQYFGPGTRLLVL.

CDR3 sequence (DNA): TGTGCCAGCACTACTACAGGGGTGCGGAATGAAAAACTGTTTTTT. This encodes CASTTTGVRNEKLFF. The J gene is TRBJ1-4, the V gene TRBV6-6; 7 bases are a match to TRBD1. Trimming cost V 7 bases and J 5 bases; bases outside gene matches: 10. In germline, CDR1 is MNHNY, CDR2 SVGAGI (reference sequence). The CDR3 is made up of 15 amino acids.

This chain links TRBV4-2 with TRBJ1-2, with a tentative D call TRBD1 (5 bases). This CDR3 region has 15 residues. Germline CDR1 reads LGHNA; CDR2 reads YNFKEQ. Trimming shortened V by 0 bases and J by 8 bases, and 16 bases separated the two germline ends. Here the CDR3 reads CASSQDNAGLGGYTF. DNA for the CDR3: TGTGCCAGCAGCCAAGACAACGCGGGGCTGGGGGGCTACACCTTC.

In this sample, this clone turned up a few times. This chain uses TRBV6-5 with TRBJ2-2; TRBD1 matches at 12 bases. This CDR3 contains 15 residues. CDR1 is MNHEY, CDR2 SVGAGI, per germline. V dropped 6 bases and J dropped 7; count of bases not matched to a gene: 6. The CDR3 spells CASSLGQGAYGELFF. As DNA, the CDR3 is TGTGCCAGCAGCTTGGGACAGGGGGCTTACGGGGAGCTGTTTTTT.

The V gene is TRBV5-1, the J gene TRBJ2-1; D is possibly TRBD2 (5 bases). The CDR3 loop spans 15 amino acids. Germline loops: CDR1 SGHRS, CDR2 YFSETQ. V gave up 0 bases and J gave up 6 bases, with 13 bases separating them. The CDR3 region has the DNA TGCGCCAGCAGCTTGGAACTAGTTGTAGGCAATGAGCAGTTCTTC. Amino acid sequence: CASSLELVVGNEQFF.

The chain employs TRBV7-6 and TRBJ1-2; D not resolved. Germline values: CDR1 SGHVS, CDR2 FNYEAQ. The V and J ends lost 7 bases and 4 bases respectively, with 16 bases between them. The CDR3 runs 14 residues. CDR3 protein: CASTPGGRSYGYTF. As DNA, the CDR3 is TGTGCCAGCACCCCCGGAGGACGGAGCTATGGCTACACCTTC. The whole variable domain, filled in from reference TRBV7-6 and TRBJ1-2, reads GAGVSQSPRYKVTKRGQDVALRCDPISGHVSLYWYRQALGQGPEFLTYFNYEAQQDKSGLPNDRFSAERPEGSISTLTIQRTEQRDSAMYRCASTPGGRSYGYTFGSGTRLTVV.

The chain joins TRBV6-2 or TRBV6-3 to TRBJ1-2; 7 positions agree with TRBD1. The germline V gene encodes CDR1 MNHEY and CDR2 SVGEGT. With 2 bases clipped from V and 5 bases from J, the junction kept 5 bases outside the gene matches. The CDR3 is 14 residues long. CDR3 protein: CASSYGGTAYGYTF. CDR3 nucleotide sequence: TGTGCCAGCAGTTACGGCGGGACAGCATATGGCTACACCTTC.

The chain is built from TRBV5-1 and TRBJ2-2; possibly TRBD2 for D (6 bases). Germline loops: CDR1 SGHRS, CDR2 YFSETQ. The V end was cut by 3 bases, the J end by 4 bases, with 13 bases between. The CDR3 totals 15 residues. Here the CDR3 DNA reads TGCGCCAGCAGCTGGAACGGGGGTGGCACCGGGGAGCTGTTTTTT. Residues: CASSWNGGGTGELFF.

J is TRBJ1-5 and V is TRBV5-6; TRBD1 matches 8 bases. This CDR3 is 16 amino acids long. From germline, CDR1 is SGHDT and CDR2 YYEEEE. V dropped 4 bases and J dropped 1; count of bases not matched to a gene: 7. CDR3 sequence (DNA): TGTGCCAGCAGCCCAGGGACAGGTCTAAGCAATCAGCCCCAGCATTTT. It codes for CASSPGTGLSNQPQHF.

This clone was seen just once. CDR3 sequence: CASSRPRGSSYNEQFF. The CDR3 DNA follows: TGTGCCAGCAGCAGACCCCGGGGGAGCTCCTACAATGAGCAGTTCTTC. The chain couples TRBV3-1 (or the pseudogene TRBV3-2) to TRBJ2-1; tentatively, D is TRBD2 (6 bases). CDR1 and CDR2 (germline): LGHDT, YNNKEL (reference sequence). With 5 bases removed from V and 0 bases from J, the gap between germline ends came to 14 bases. CDR3 size: 16 residues.

This clone was recorded only once. The genes are TRBV2 and TRBJ2-7, with 8 bases fitting TRBD1. CDR3 length equals 14 residues. V gave up 9 bases and J gave up 3 bases; unmatched junction bases: 10. CDR1 SNHLY and CDR2 FYNNEI come from the germline V gene. The CDR3 reads CASRDGTGLYEQYF. DNA for the CDR3: TGTGCCAGTAGAGACGGGACAGGTCTCTACGAGCAGTACTTC.

The table lists this clone with a count of one. V gene TRBV9 combines with J gene TRBJ1-6; 8 bases fit TRBD1. V trimming: 4 bases; J trimming: 6 bases; junction bases outside the gene matches: 9. Germline CDR1 and CDR2: SGDLS and YYNGEE. The CDR3 runs to 16 residues. As DNA, the CDR3 is TGTGCCAGCAGCCCAGCCCCGACAGGGGTTAATTCACCCCTCCACTTT. It specifies CASSPAPTGVNSPLHF.

CDR3 protein: CAISGDRRYNEQFF. DNA of the CDR3: TGTGCCATCAGTGGGGACAGGCGGTACAATGAGCAGTTCTTC. V usage is TRBV10-3 and J usage is TRBJ2-1; 8 positions agree with TRBD1. The trim removed 4 bases at V and 4 bases at J, leaving 3 bases unmatched. This CDR3 spans 14 amino acids. Germline V gene data show CDR1 as ENHRY and CDR2 as SYGVKD.

The chain links TRBV7-3 to TRBJ2-2; no firm D call. The CDR3 covers 12 residues. Germline V gene sequence: CDR1 SGHTA, CDR2 FQGTGA. V was trimmed by 5 bases and J by 8 bases, leaving 9 bases between them. CDR3: CASSQQSGELFF. CDR3 coding DNA: TGTGCCAGCAGCCAACAATCGGGGGAGCTGTTTTTT.

The table lists this clone with a few counts. V gene TRBV5-1 combines with J gene TRBJ1-5; no reliable D call. This CDR3 is 14 amino acids long. Trimming took 1 base from V and 2 from J, leaving 7 bases between them. Per the germline V gene, CDR1 is SGHRS and CDR2 is YFSETQ. The DNA for the CDR3 is TGCGCCAGCAGCTTGTTGGCAGGCAATCAGCCCCAGCATTTT. This codes for CASSLLAGNQPQHF.